The 30 T cell receptor beta chains in this list originate from one sample, sequenced in a study of blood T cell repertoires in COVID-19. Generated by immunoSEQ multiplex PCR, the TCRdb table keeps only in-frame clones and is missing some. The table records 150,000 to 200,000 clones, 80% to 90% of them present only once. Material: PBMCs or T cells enriched from blood (not recorded which). The receptors shown here come from a man over 45 who had recovered from COVID-19.

The rearrangement uses TRBV2 and TRBJ1-5, with 7 bases lining up with TRBD1. The V and J ends lost 1 base and 4 bases, in that order; junction bases with no gene match: 4. Germline CDR1 reads SNHLY; CDR2 reads FYNNEI. The CDR3 runs 15 residues. This CDR3 is CASSEGQGWNQPQHF. CDR3 nucleotides: TGTGCCAGCAGTGAAGGACAGGGCTGGAATCAGCCCCAGCATTTT.

This clone was seen a handful of times. The rearrangement uses TRBV7-8 and TRBJ1-2; tentative D call: TRBD1 (6 bases). Trimming took off 0 bases at V and 5 bases at J, with 13 bases between the two ends. The CDR3 has 15 amino acids. From germline, CDR1 is SGHVS and CDR2 FQNEAQ. In nucleotides, the CDR3 is TGTGCCAGCAGCTTAGCAGGGGGGGTGAGGTATGGCTACACCTTC. Its translation: CASSLAGGVRYGYTF.

This clone came up once. The V call is TRBV3-1 (or the pseudogene TRBV3-2), the J call TRBJ2-1, with 11 bases lining up with TRBD1. The germline gives CDR1 LGHDT, CDR2 YNNKEL (reference sequence). The CDR3 has 16 amino acids. J gave up 5 bases and V 3 bases, and 6 bases lay outside the gene matches. CDR3 amino acids: CASSHWGQGVNNEQFF. The CDR3 DNA is TGTGCCAGCAGCCATTGGGGACAGGGGGTTAACAATGAGCAGTTCTTC.

V and J are TRBV9 and TRBJ1-5; 8 nucleotides align to TRBD1. This CDR3 has 15 residues. Germline V gene sequence: CDR1 SGDLS, CDR2 YYNGEE. V was pared by 3 bases and J by 5 bases, with 7 bases of the junction left unmatched. The CDR3 reads CASSAGTGGHQPQHF. The CDR3 DNA sequence: TGTGCCAGCAGCGCTGGGACAGGTGGGCATCAGCCCCAGCATTTT.

This chain connects TRBV19 to TRBJ2-5; 8 bases map to TRBD2. Germline-derived CDR1 and CDR2 are LNHDA and SQIVND (reference sequence). The CDR3 length is 13 residues. V gave up 6 bases and J gave up 6 bases; unmatched junction bases: 6. This CDR3 is CASRGGGSQTQYF. The CDR3 nucleotides are TGTGCCAGTAGGGGCGGGGGGTCCCAGACCCAGTACTTC.

The chain is built from TRBV7-9 and TRBJ1-2, with 7 bases fitting TRBD1. V lost 5 bases, J lost 5 bases, and 2 bases stayed unmatched. Germline assignment: CDR1 SEHNR and CDR2 FQNEAQ (reference sequence). This CDR3 has 12 residues. The CDR3 spells CASSPGQYGYTF. DNA of the CDR3: TGTGCCAGCAGCCCGGGACAGTATGGCTACACCTTC.

V usage is TRBV2 and J usage is TRBJ2-1; D may be TRBD1 (6 bases). Per germline, CDR1 SNHLY and CDR2 FYNNEI. V gave up 2 bases and J gave up 9 bases, with 26 bases separating them. The CDR3 runs to 18 residues. The CDR3 coding sequence is TGTGCCAGCAGTGAATTTGGAGCCGGGACAACATCGGGTTCTGAGCAGTTCTTC. This gives the protein CASSEFGAGTTSGSEQFF.

This clone was detected only once. This chain joins TRBV2 and TRBJ1-2, with TRBD1 matching 8 bases. CDR1 and CDR2 (germline): SNHLY, FYNNEI. V lost 7 bases, J lost 5 bases, and 6 bases stayed unmatched. This CDR3 contains 13 residues. The CDR3 bases are TGTGCCAGCACCGGACAGGGAGGGTATGGCTACACCTTC. This encodes CASTGQGGYGYTF.

The genes are TRBV5-1 and TRBJ2-5; D is perhaps TRBD2 (6 bases). The germline gives CDR1 SGHRS, CDR2 YFSETQ. This CDR3 has 14 residues. V was cut by 1 base and J by 5 bases, with 12 bases left in between. In nucleotides, the CDR3 is TGCGCCAGCAGCTTGACGGGGGACGGGGAGACCCAGTACTTC. Encoded protein: CASSLTGDGETQYF.

The chain couples TRBV7-6 to TRBJ1-2; 7 nucleotides align to TRBD1. There are 13 residues in the CDR3. Looked up from germline, CDR1 is SGHVS and CDR2 is FNYEAQ. Trimming cost V 6 bases and J 6 bases; bases outside gene matches: 7. CDR3 amino acids: CASSKTGADGYTF. CDR3 coding DNA: TGTGCCAGCAGTAAAACAGGGGCGGATGGCTACACCTTC.

The chain combines TRBV9 with TRBJ1-5, with D maybe TRBD1 (6 bases). V lost 0 bases and J 4 bases, leaving 8 bases between the germline ends. Looked up from germline, CDR1 is SGDLS and CDR2 is YYNGEE. This CDR3 comprises 14 residues. CDR3 DNA: TGTGCCAGCAGCGTAGGACAGGAGAATCAGCCCCAGCATTTT. Protein sequence: CASSVGQENQPQHF.

The rearrangement links TRBV19 to TRBJ2-5, with 10 bases that match TRBD1. This CDR3 comprises 15 residues. Germline V gives CDR1 LNHDA, CDR2 SQIVND (reference sequence). The V segment lost 5 bases and the J segment 9 bases; nucleotides outside the gene matches: 12. The CDR3 sequence: CASSSPRQGATAQYF. The CDR3 nucleotides are TGTGCCAGTAGTTCACCGAGACAGGGGGCTACGGCCCAGTACTTC. Combining the CDR3 with reference TRBV19 and TRBJ2-5 gives the whole variable domain DGGITQSPKYLFRKEGQNVTLSCEQNLNHDAMYWYRQDPGQGLRLIYYSQIVNDFQKGDIAEGYSVSREKKESFPLTVTSAQKNPTAFYLCASSSPRQGATAQYFGPGTRLLVL.

The rearrangement links TRBV2 to TRBJ2-5; D gene ambiguous. V gave up 5 bases and J gave up 5 bases, with 15 bases separating them. The CDR3 has 14 amino acids. Germline V gene data show CDR1 as SNHLY and CDR2 as FYNNEI. The chain's CDR3 is CASSTRGFGETQYF. DNA of the CDR3: TGTGCCAGCAGTACGAGAGGCTTCGGGGAGACCCAGTACTTC.

This clone was recorded at least ten times. CDR3: CASSPPTGFYEQYF. DNA for the CDR3: TGTGCCAGCAGTCCGCCGACAGGGTTTTACGAGCAGTACTTC. The chain recombines TRBV27 with TRBJ2-7; 7 bases line up with TRBD1. The CDR3 is 14 amino acids. Germline-derived CDR1 and CDR2 are MNHEY and SMNVEV (reference sequence). The junction had 8 bases not matched to a gene; V was cut back by 5 bases and J by 4 bases.

V usage is TRBV29-1 and J usage is TRBJ2-7; 7 bases align to TRBD1. Germline lookup yields CDR1 SQVTM and CDR2 ANQGSEA. V lost 6 bases, J lost 0 bases, and 8 bases stayed unmatched. The CDR3 extends over 14 amino acids. The chain's CDR3 is CSVHTQGSSYEQYF. The CDR3 region has the DNA TGCAGCGTCCACACACAGGGGAGCTCCTACGAGCAGTACTTC.

This chain uses TRBV5-1 with TRBJ1-6; 8 nucleotides agree with TRBD1. This CDR3 region has 14 residues. Germline CDR1 reads SGHRS; CDR2 reads YFSETQ. Losses at the gene ends were 3 bases for V and 5 bases for J; bases not matched to a gene: 1. The CDR3 is CASSSGQDNSPLHF. Here the CDR3 DNA reads TGCGCCAGCAGCTCGGGACAGGATAATTCACCCCTCCACTTT.

The chain carries TRBV10-3 and TRBJ1-1, with 9 bases lining up with TRBD1. V lost 2 bases, J lost 0 bases, and 7 bases stayed unmatched. The CDR3 sequence is 17 residues long. The germline V gene encodes CDR1 ENHRY and CDR2 SYGVKD. The CDR3 nucleotides are TGTGCCATCAGTGAGATCGGGACAGGGAACATGAACACTGAAGCTTTCTTT. Translation: CAISEIGTGNMNTEAFF.

The chain joins TRBV19 to TRBJ1-6, with D hard to call. This CDR3 comprises 14 residues. V was pared by 1 base and J by 4 bases, with 5 bases between. Germline V CDR1 and CDR2: LNHDA, SQIVND (reference sequence). As DNA, the CDR3 is TGTGCCAGTAGTATAGGCCGGTATAATTCACCCCTCCACTTT. Its protein product is CASSIGRYNSPLHF.

This chain links TRBV11-1 with TRBJ2-5; D possibly corresponds to TRBD1 (5 bases). CDR3 length: 14 amino acids. Germline CDR1 SGHAT, CDR2 FQDESV (reference sequence). V lost 1 base, J lost 5 bases, and 11 bases lay in between. For the CDR3, the DNA is TGTGCCAGCAGCTTAGTTCAGGGTGGGGAGACCCAGTACTTC. Residues: CASSLVQGGETQYF.

This clone appeared a few times. For the CDR3, the DNA is TGTGCCAGCAGCTTATCGGCAGGTACCACTGAAGCTTTCTTT. Amino acid sequence: CASSLSAGTTEAFF. The rearrangement links TRBV7-9 to TRBJ1-1; D is unclear. V gave up 2 bases and J gave up 4 bases, with 11 bases separating them. The V gene's germline CDR1 is SEHNR and CDR2 FQNEAQ (reference sequence). This CDR3 contains 14 residues. The variable domain in full, completed from reference TRBV7-9 and TRBJ1-1, reads DTGVSQNPRHKITKRGQNVTFRCDPISEHNRLYWYRQTLGQGPEFLTYFQNEAQLEKSRLLSDRFSAERPKGSFSTLEIQRTEQGDSAMYLCASSLSAGTTEAFFGQGTRLTVV.

This chain connects TRBV5-1 to TRBJ2-1; 9 bases agree with TRBD1. The germline CDR1 and CDR2 sequences are SGHRS and YFSETQ. After removal of 0 bases from V and 2 bases from J, the junction contained 3 bases not matched to a gene. CDR3 length: 16 residues. The CDR3 region has the DNA TGCGCCAGCAGCTTGGTCCGGGACAGGGCCTACAATGAGCAGTTCTTC. It yields the protein CASSLVRDRAYNEQFF.

This sequence joins TRBV6-6 and TRBJ1-5; 9 nucleotides align to TRBD1. The germline V gene has CDR1 MNHNY and CDR2 SVGAGI (reference sequence). This CDR3 spans 14 amino acids. Trimming at V came to 6 bases and at J to 6 bases, leaving 6 bases not matched to a gene. Here the CDR3 DNA reads TGTGCCAGCAGCCGGGACAGGGTGCGTCAGCCCCAGCATTTT. Translating it yields CASSRDRVRQPQHF.

There are many counts of this clone. V gene TRBV19 combines with J gene TRBJ1-5, with D possibly matching TRBD1 (6 bases). V lost 5 bases, J lost 0 bases, and 20 bases lay in between. Germline loops: CDR1 LNHDA, CDR2 SQIVND (reference sequence). This CDR3 comprises 18 residues. CDR3 region: CASSPPGGRRGSNQPQHF. The CDR3 region has the DNA TGTGCCAGTAGTCCGCCGGGGGGGCGGAGGGGTAGCAATCAGCCCCAGCATTTT.

The genes are TRBV18 and TRBJ1-6, with a tentative D call TRBD1 (6 bases). Germline V lookup: CDR1 KGHSH, CDR2 LQKENI. This CDR3 contains 14 residues. With 2 bases removed from V and 7 bases from J, the gap between germline ends came to 9 bases. DNA for the CDR3: TGTGCCAGCTCACCAGCGCAGGGGAATTCACCCCTCCACTTT. It specifies CASSPAQGNSPLHF. Supplemented by reference TRBV18 and TRBJ1-6, the full variable domain reads NAGVMQNPRHLVRRRGQEARLRCSPMKGHSHVYWYRQLPEEGLKFMVYLQKENIIDESGMPKERFSAEFPKEGPSILRIQQVVRGDSAAYFCASSPAQGNSPLHFGNGTRLTVT.

The chain uses TRBV11-2 and TRBJ2-1, with 9 bases aligning to TRBD2. This CDR3 has 13 amino acids. The germline V gene encodes CDR1 SGHAT and CDR2 FQNNGV. After removal of 4 bases from V and 7 bases from J, the junction contained 2 bases not matched to a gene. The CDR3 sequence is CASSSGLANEQFF. The CDR3 coding sequence is TGTGCCAGCAGCTCGGGACTAGCAAATGAGCAGTTCTTC.

This clone was seen many times. The V and J genes are TRBV7-9 and TRBJ2-1, with 10 bases identical to TRBD1. J was trimmed by 7 bases and V by 6 bases; bases with no gene match: 6. Germline values: CDR1 SEHNR, CDR2 FQNEAQ (reference sequence). This CDR3 contains 14 residues. This CDR3 reads CASRPGQGMNEQFF. The CDR3 nucleotides read TGTGCCAGCAGACCGGGACAGGGGATGAATGAGCAGTTCTTC.

This clone was recorded once. The chain is built from TRBV5-4 and TRBJ1-2, with TRBD1 matching over 7 bases. The CDR3 spans 15 residues. Germline trimming cut 3 bases from V and 5 bases from J; bases unmatched to any gene: 10. Germline CDR1 and CDR2: SGHNT and YYREEE (reference sequence). The CDR3: CASSSPGGLSYGYTF. The CDR3 nucleotides read TGTGCCAGCAGCTCGCCAGGGGGGCTGAGTTATGGCTACACCTTC.

CDR3 sequence reads: CASSYGSAEAFF. The CDR3, as DNA: TGTGCCAGCAGTTACGGTAGCGCTGAAGCTTTCTTT. V gene TRBV6-2 or TRBV6-3 combines with J gene TRBJ1-1, with D hard to call. From germline, CDR1 is MNHEY and CDR2 SVGEGT. The CDR3 has 12 amino acids. The V end lost 2 bases, the J end lost 6 bases, and 7 bases lay between the germline ends.

The chain uses TRBV3-1 (or the pseudogene TRBV3-2) and TRBJ1-1; the D gene is possibly TRBD1 (5 bases). CDR1 and CDR2 from the germline V gene are LGHDT and YNNKEL (reference sequence). V shed 4 bases and J shed 0 bases, with 6 bases lying between them. This CDR3 has 13 residues. Here the CDR3 reads CASSRQMNTEAFF. The CDR3, as DNA: TGTGCCAGCAGCCGACAGATGAACACTGAAGCTTTCTTT.

The chain joins TRBV6-5 to TRBJ1-2, with 7 positions matching TRBD1. V was pared by 7 bases and J by 8 bases, with 16 bases of the junction left unmatched. Germline loops: CDR1 MNHEY, CDR2 SVGAGI. This CDR3 is 15 amino acids long. The CDR3: CASTNPGTAIRGYTF. CDR3 in DNA: TGTGCCAGCACCAACCCCGGGACAGCGATTCGCGGCTACACCTTC.